This record covers a single T cell receptor beta chain. It was during active infection that Seattle patients were enrolled and then longitudinally followed. Germline lookup yields CDR1 SEHNR and CDR2 FQNEAQ (reference sequence). The CDR3 has 13 amino acids. After removal of 3 bases from V and 3 bases from J, the junction contained 1 base not matched to a gene. Methods used by the authors: Estimates of nucleated cell counts were drawn from the amplification of reference gene primers. Only in-frame clones appear in the TCRdb table, and some are missing; sequencing was by immunoSEQ multiplex PCR. The DNA was the basis for D and trimming; V, J and clone size are from that table. The sample has 250,000 to 300,000 clones, about 90% seen once; the top ten hold around 2.3%. The record originates from a study of blood T cell repertoires in COVID-19. As for the study in general: Sources were T cells, B-cell-depleted T cells, or PBMCs; the material itself was cDNA or gDNA.

The sequencing input was peripheral blood. The receptor comes from a woman aged 60-75 years with COVID-19, enrolled during active disease. The chain joins TRBV7-9 to TRBJ1-1, with TRBD1 identical over 7 bases. CDR3 DNA: TGTGCCAGCAGCTTCGACAGGGACACTGAAGCTTTCTTT. Translation gives CASSFDRDTEAFF.